One and the same sample provided the 19 T cell receptor beta chains below, sequenced in a study of T cells in Graves' hyperthyroidism and ophthalmopathy (dated by TCRdb to between 2017 and 2020). The library came from multiplex PCR. Sequencer: Illumina HiSeq 2000. The TCR beta CDR3 regions were amplified from the RNA transcripts. The first round of RT-PCR for the TCR CDR3 was performed with the HTBI primer set and the Qiagen OneStep RT-PCR kit. The raw public data were reprocessed by TCRdb itself: fastp quality trimming at Q25, MiXCR clonotype calling, in-frame beta chains only. Rows are unified per CDR3 protein, each entry keeping the most common DNA and genes. Across this sample there are fewer than 850,000 distinct CDR3 sequences, with about 18% seen only once. Together, the top ten hold roughly 15% of the sample. Material for sequencing was blood. Receptor source: a man aged 50 to 60 with Graves' hyperthyroidism.

CDR3 protein: CASSKTTGSEQFF. DNA for the CDR3: TGTGCCAGCAGCAAAACGACCGGGAGTGAGCAGTTCTTC. The chain uses TRBV9 and TRBJ2-1, with D possibly being TRBD2 (6 bases). V was pared by 4 bases and J by 9 bases, with 14 bases between. CDR1 SGDLS and CDR2 YYNGEE come from the germline V gene. The CDR3 has 13 amino acids. The full variable domain, completed using reference TRBV9 and TRBJ2-1, is DSGVTQTPKHLITATGQRVTLRCSPRSGDLSVYWYQQSLDQGLQFLIQYYNGEERAKGNILERFSAQQFPDLHSELNLSSLELGDSALYFCASSKTTGSEQFFGPGTRLTVL.

The chain carries TRBV7-3 and TRBJ1-1; D gene ambiguous. The CDR3 has 13 residues. CDR1 and CDR2 from the germline V gene are SGHTA and FQGTGA. Trimming removed 5 bases at V and 0 bases at J, with 7 bases between. CDR3 sequence: CASSTQLNTEAFF. DNA of the CDR3: TGTGCCAGCAGCACTCAACTGAACACTGAAGCTTTCTTT.

This sequence joins TRBV27 and TRBJ2-7; 7 bases match TRBD2. There are 13 residues in the CDR3. The germline gives CDR1 MNHEY, CDR2 SMNVEV (reference sequence). V lost 5 bases, J lost 3 bases, and 4 bases stayed unmatched. The CDR3 DNA is TGTGCCAGCAGTAGAGCGGGATACTACGAGCAGTACTTC. Translating it yields CASSRAGYYEQYF.

Many counts were recorded for this clonotype. V is TRBV12-5 and J is TRBJ2-7; 9 bases agree with TRBD2. CDR3 size: 12 residues. CDR1 is LGHNT and CDR2 is FRNRAP in the germline V gene. After removal of 6 bases from V and 7 bases from J, the junction contained 4 bases not matched to a gene. As DNA, the CDR3 is TGTGCTAGTGGCCACGGACTAGCGGAGCAGTACTTC. The encoded protein is CASGHGLAEQYF.

Many counts were recorded for this clonotype. In DNA form, the CDR3 reads TGCAGCGGTTGGGACGTCGGAGCTAACTATGGCTACACCTTC. Protein product: CSGWDVGANYGYTF. This chain joins TRBV29-1 and TRBJ1-2, with D possibly being TRBD1 (5 bases). CDR1 SQVTM and CDR2 ANQGSEA come from the germline V gene. Trimming shortened V by 7 bases and J by 0 bases, and 15 bases separated the two germline ends. This CDR3 is built from 14 residues.

This chain joins TRBV20-1 and TRBJ2-2; D is unresolved. Trimming pared 3 bases from V and 6 bases from J, leaving 14 bases between. The CDR3 covers 14 residues. Per the germline V gene, CDR1 is DFQATT and CDR2 is SNEGSKA (reference sequence). The CDR3 loop reads CSARRPTGAGELFF. The CDR3 region has the DNA TGCAGTGCTAGGAGGCCGACTGGGGCCGGGGAGCTGTTTTTT.

With regard to this clonotype: A read error may be the cause here, since a much bigger clone is one base away. The J gene is TRBJ2-1, the V gene TRBV7-2; 8 bases match TRBD2. The CDR3 has 18 residues. Germline assignment: CDR1 SGHTA and CDR2 FQGNSA. The CDR3, as DNA: TGTGCCAGCAGCTTAGCAACCGTGGCGGCGGGACTAGGCAATGGGCAGTTCTTC. Its protein is CASSLATVAAGLGNGQFF. Combining the CDR3 with reference TRBV7-2 and TRBJ2-1 gives the whole variable domain GAGVSQSPSNKVTEKGKDVELRCDPISGHTALYWYRQSLGQGLEFLIYFQGNSAPDKSGLPSDRFSAERTGGSVSTLTIQRTQQEDSAVYLCASSLATVAAGLGNGQFFGPGTRLTVL.

The V and J genes are TRBV6-5 and TRBJ2-3; 7 bases are shared with TRBD2. CDR3 length: 17 amino acids. V dropped 0 bases and J dropped 1; count of bases not matched to a gene: 7. Per germline, CDR1 MNHEY and CDR2 SVGAGI. The DNA for the CDR3 is TGTGCCAGCAGTTACTCCCCGAGGAGCGGGGGCACAGATACGCAGTATTTT. Translated, it gives CASSYSPRSGGTDTQYF.

The chain carries TRBV12-3 or TRBV12-4 and TRBJ1-2; perhaps TRBD1 as D (5 bases). V lost 3 bases, J lost 10 bases, and 9 bases lay in between. The CDR3 has 11 amino acids. CDR3 loop: CASSLIRVYTF. In DNA form, the CDR3 reads TGTGCCAGCAGTTTGATCAGGGTCTACACCTTC.

The rearrangement uses TRBV5-5 and TRBJ1-2, with a tentative D call TRBD1 (5 bases). Germline values: CDR1 SGHKS, CDR2 YYEKEE (reference sequence). CDR3 length: 17 residues. V was pared by 4 bases and J by 0 bases, with 19 bases between. CDR3: CASSLGGEDGANYGYTF. The CDR3 nucleotides are TGTGCCAGCAGCCTGGGGGGAGAAGACGGAGCTAACTATGGCTACACCTTC.

V usage is TRBV19 and J usage is TRBJ1-4; D call uncertain. Trimming removed 1 base at V and 1 base at J, with 4 bases between. CDR1 and CDR2 (germline): LNHDA, SQIVND (reference sequence). The CDR3 consists of 14 residues. In DNA form, the CDR3 reads TGTGCCAGTAGTATAGGGGGAACTAATGAAAAACTGTTTTTT. It specifies CASSIGGTNEKLFF.

The sample holds a few counts of this clonotype. The chain combines TRBV10-2 with TRBJ2-1, with TRBD2 matching 7 bases. V shed 10 bases and J 6 bases; nucleotides not matched to a gene: 9. The CDR3 is 13 residues long. Germline assignment: CDR1 WSHSY and CDR2 SAAADI. CDR3 residues: CATSLGGGNEQFF. The DNA of the CDR3 is TGCGCCACCTCACTGGGGGGGGGCAATGAGCAGTTCTTC.

The chain joins TRBV6-1 to TRBJ1-1, with 11 bases lining up with TRBD1. CDR3 length equals 13 residues. CDR1 MNHNS and CDR2 SASEGT come from the germline V gene. V lost 5 bases to trimming and J lost 6 bases; unmatched junction nucleotides: 2. This CDR3 reads CASSQGQGAEAFF. The CDR3 nucleotides are TGTGCCAGCAGTCAGGGACAGGGGGCTGAAGCTTTCTTT.

The rearrangement joins TRBV4-3 to TRBJ2-3, with D perhaps assigned TRBD1 or TRBD2 (5 bases each). Per the germline V gene, CDR1 is LGHNA and CDR2 is YSLEER. Trimming left V 0 bases short and J 5 bases short, with 18 bases between. This CDR3 region has 17 residues. The CDR3: CASSQDSDGALKDTQYF. The CDR3 bases are TGCGCCAGCAGCCAAGACTCGGACGGGGCGCTGAAAGATACGCAGTATTTT.

This clonotype was observed many times. This chain joins TRBV20-1 and TRBJ2-1; D might be TRBD1 (6 bases). The CDR3 length is 14 residues. The germline CDR1 and CDR2 sequences are DFQATT and SNEGSKA (reference sequence). The ends were cut back, 5 bases at V and 2 bases at J, with 13 bases in the middle. In DNA form, the CDR3 reads TGCAGTGCTCTAAACAGGGTTACCTACAATGAGCAGTTCTTC. Its translation: CSALNRVTYNEQFF.

This clonotype turned up a few times. This chain links TRBV14 with TRBJ1-2; the D is unclear. CDR1 is SGHDN, CDR2 FVKESK, per germline. The V end lost 6 bases, the J end lost 4 bases, and 15 bases lay between the germline ends. The CDR3 is 14 residues long. The CDR3 reads CASRSGGPGYGYTF. CDR3 DNA: TGTGCCAGCAGAAGTGGTGGACCGGGCTATGGCTACACCTTC.

The genes are TRBV7-3 and TRBJ1-2; no reliable D call. V shed 5 bases and J shed 4 bases, with 17 bases lying between them. The germline V gene encodes CDR1 SGHTA and CDR2 FQGTGA. The CDR3 runs 15 residues. CDR3 sequence: CASSPSKDMGYGYTF. The CDR3 DNA reads as TGTGCCAGCAGCCCATCCAAGGATATGGGCTATGGCTACACCTTC.

This clonotype came up many times. The gene calls are TRBV28 and TRBJ2-7, with unresolved D. The CDR3 length is 12 residues. Germline CDR1 MDHEN, CDR2 SYDVKM. V lost 2 bases and J lost 4, with 6 bases in between. CDR3 region: CASSLRVYEQYF. The DNA of the CDR3 is TGTGCCAGCAGTTTACGAGTGTACGAGCAGTACTTC.

As concerns this clonotype: One base away lies a much larger clone, so this may be a sequencing read error. This CDR3 fails to terminate in the conserved phenylalanine or tryptophan, so it likely reflects a read error. The chain joins TRBV11-2 to TRBJ2-1; no clear D. CDR3 length equals 14 residues. Germline assignment: CDR1 SGHAT and CDR2 FQNNGV. V was trimmed by 1 base and J by 2 bases, leaving 6 bases between them. For the CDR3, the DNA is TGTGCCAGCAGCTTAGTATCAACCTACAATGAGCAGTTCTCC. Protein sequence: CASSLVSTYNEQFS.